This T cell receptor beta chain was documented in a study of blood T cell repertoires in COVID-19. Study summary: COVID-19 samples collected from the United States, Italy and Spain covered acute and convalescent phases.

Germline V gene data show CDR1 as SGHTA and CDR2 as FQGNSA. V was cut by 2 bases and J by 3 bases, with 8 bases left in between. The CDR3 is 14 amino acids. Some clones are missing from TCRdb's copy, which holds only in-frame ones; the method was immunoSEQ multiplex PCR. The sample lists nearly 350,000 clones; around 91% were seen once. The chain couples TRBV7-2 to TRBJ2-1, with D perhaps TRBD1 (6 bases). The TCR comes from a woman aged 18 to 35 who had recovered from COVID-19. Sequences were obtained from peripheral blood. The CDR3 coding sequence is TGTGCCAGCAGCTTACGGGACAACTACAATGAGCAGTTCTTC. This gives the protein CASSLRDNYNEQFF.